These T cell receptor beta chains were read from a single sample in a study of cytomegalovirus exposure and HLA in healthy donors. Repertoires were generated with immunoSEQ multiplex PCR, while TCRdb's copy carries only in-frame clones and drops some. Of around 88,000 clones in the sample, over 65% were seen once. The source material was PBMCs. All receptors derive from a male donor in good health and CMV-seronegative. Each CDR3 is given with its conserved first and last residue. Each record gives: V gene, D gene, J gene, clone size, CDR3 DNA, CDR3 protein. The D gene is left open where the match is weak. Rows give clone size only sometimes, using once, few, many, or a class for an expanded clone.

v_gene: TRBV4-2; d_gene: NA; j_gene: TRBJ1-1; abundance: few; CDR3nt: TGTGCCAGCAGCCAAAAGGGGACTGAAGCTTTCTTT; CDR3aa: CASSQKGTEAFF
v_gene: TRBV11-3; d_gene: NA; j_gene: TRBJ2-2; abundance: few; CDR3nt: TGTGCCAGCAGCCCAAGCGGCCAGTGGAGGACCGGGGAGCTGTTTTTT; CDR3aa: CASSPSGQWRTGELFF
v_gene: TRBV6-1; d_gene: NA; j_gene: TRBJ1-1; abundance: NA; CDR3nt: TGTGCCAGCAGTGAAGCCTATAACTCTGGTTGGAACACTGAAGCTTTCTTT; CDR3aa: CASSEAYNSGWNTEAFF
v_gene: TRBV7-8; d_gene: NA; j_gene: TRBJ1-2; abundance: once; CDR3nt: TGTGCCAGCAGCGGCCAACTCCCTAGCTATGGCTACACCTTC; CDR3aa: CASSGQLPSYGYTF
v_gene: TRBV5-4; d_gene: NA; j_gene: TRBJ1-5; abundance: NA; CDR3nt: TGTGCCAGCAGCTTGGGCGGGACTGGGGATCAGCCCCAGCATTTT; CDR3aa: CASSLGGTGDQPQHF
v_gene: TRBV29-1; d_gene: TRBD2; j_gene: TRBJ2-5; abundance: NA; CDR3nt: TGCAGCGCCGACAAAAGACTAGCGGATTGGCAAGAGACCCAGTACTTC; CDR3aa: CSADKRLADWQETQYF
v_gene: TRBV25-1; d_gene: NA; j_gene: TRBJ2-4; abundance: once; CDR3nt: TGTGCCACCCGAGGGGACTCTAAGGACATTCAGTACTTC; CDR3aa: CATRGDSKDIQYF
v_gene: TRBV7-9; d_gene: NA; j_gene: TRBJ2-3; abundance: few; CDR3nt: TGTGCCAGCAGCCCCATCGGTGCAGATACGCAGTATTTT; CDR3aa: CASSPIGADTQYF
v_gene: TRBV7-2; d_gene: TRBD1; j_gene: TRBJ2-1; abundance: NA; CDR3nt: TGTGCCAGCAGCCTAGGACAGGGCCAGCCAGACCTCATGTACAATGAGCAGTTCTTC; CDR3aa: CASSLGQGQPDLMYNEQFF
v_gene: TRBV27; d_gene: NA; j_gene: TRBJ1-3; abundance: once; CDR3nt: TGTGCCAGCAGTTTGACCGCACAGGCCCACAGCTCTGGAAACACCATATATTTT; CDR3aa: CASSLTAQAHSSGNTIYF
v_gene: TRBV7-2; d_gene: TRBD1; j_gene: TRBJ2-2; abundance: NA; CDR3nt: TGTGCCAGCAGCTTTCGACAGGGGGGAATCGGGGAGCTGTTTTTT; CDR3aa: CASSFRQGGIGELFF
v_gene: TRBV7-8; d_gene: NA; j_gene: TRBJ2-2; abundance: NA; CDR3nt: TGTGCCAGCAGCTGGAGGGGGCAAGACGGGGAGCTGTTTTTT; CDR3aa: CASSWRGQDGELFF
v_gene: TRBV6-1; d_gene: NA; j_gene: TRBJ2-3; abundance: few; CDR3nt: TGTGCCAGCACCCCTACGGACCCACTAGGCGGTACGCAGTATTTT; CDR3aa: CASTPTDPLGGTQYF
v_gene: TRBV5-4; d_gene: TRBD2; j_gene: TRBJ2-4; abundance: NA; CDR3nt: TGTGCCAGCAGCCCCGCAGAGGCTAGCGGGAGTCTTGCGAAAAACATTCAGTACTTC; CDR3aa: CASSPAEASGSLAKNIQYF
v_gene: TRBV19; d_gene: NA; j_gene: TRBJ1-5; abundance: NA; CDR3nt: TGTGCCAGTAACACCGAAGGGGGCAATCAGCCCCAGCATTTT; CDR3aa: CASNTEGGNQPQHF
v_gene: TRBV9; d_gene: TRBD2; j_gene: TRBJ2-6; abundance: few; CDR3nt: TGTGCCAGCAGCGCCCGACTAGCGCCCGGCTCTGGGGCCAACGTCCTGACTTTC; CDR3aa: CASSARLAPGSGANVLTF
v_gene: TRBV7-3; d_gene: NA; j_gene: TRBJ2-7; abundance: NA; CDR3nt: TGTGCCAGCAGCCTCCGACCCGGCAGCGGCGAGCAGTACTTC; CDR3aa: CASSLRPGSGEQYF
v_gene: TRBV5-4; d_gene: TRBD1; j_gene: TRBJ2-7; abundance: once; CDR3nt: TGTGCCAGCAGTTCCGGGACAGGCACCTACGAGCAGTACTTC; CDR3aa: CASSSGTGTYEQYF
v_gene: TRBV30; d_gene: NA; j_gene: TRBJ2-3; abundance: once; CDR3nt: TGTGCCTGGGACATGCAACGAGGCACAGATACGCAGTATTTT; CDR3aa: CAWDMQRGTDTQYF
v_gene: TRBV7-6; d_gene: TRBD2; j_gene: TRBJ2-1; abundance: NA; CDR3nt: TGTGCCAGCAGCTTATCTCCGCGGGAGATAGGGAATGAGCAGTTCTTC; CDR3aa: CASSLSPREIGNEQFF
v_gene: TRBV5-1; d_gene: TRBD1; j_gene: TRBJ1-2; abundance: few; CDR3nt: TGCGCCAGCAGCTTGGGCAGGGGGAGAGGAGGCGGCTATGGCTACACCTTC; CDR3aa: CASSLGRGRGGGYGYTF
v_gene: TRBV6-5; d_gene: NA; j_gene: TRBJ1-1; abundance: NA; CDR3nt: TGTGCCAGCAGCCGAACAGAAAACACTGAAGCTTTCTTT; CDR3aa: CASSRTENTEAFF
v_gene: TRBV10-3; d_gene: NA; j_gene: TRBJ2-3; abundance: NA; CDR3nt: TGTGCCATCAGGTGGGGGGACACAGATACGCAGTATTTT; CDR3aa: CAIRWGDTDTQYF
v_gene: TRBV7-9; d_gene: TRBD2; j_gene: TRBJ2-7; abundance: NA; CDR3nt: TGTGCCAGCAGCTTCGGGACGGGGGGCGAGCAGTACTTC; CDR3aa: CASSFGTGGEQYF
v_gene: TRBV6-5; d_gene: TRBD2; j_gene: TRBJ2-3; abundance: NA; CDR3nt: TGTGCCAGCAGTTACTCGTCTAGCGGGGGAACAGATACGCAGTATTTT; CDR3aa: CASSYSSSGGTDTQYF
v_gene: TRBV28; d_gene: NA; j_gene: TRBJ1-2; abundance: few; CDR3nt: TGTGCCAGTCAACCATCGGACAGTAGCTATGGCTACACCTTC; CDR3aa: CASQPSDSSYGYTF
v_gene: TRBV27; d_gene: TRBD2; j_gene: TRBJ2-7; abundance: NA; CDR3nt: TGTGCCAGCAGTCCTACCCGGACTAGCGGGAGGGCCTTCCGCGAGCAGTACTTC; CDR3aa: CASSPTRTSGRAFREQYF
v_gene: TRBV25-1; d_gene: TRBD1; j_gene: TRBJ2-5; abundance: NA; CDR3nt: TGTGCCAGCAGTGATCTCGGACAGGCGGAGACCCAGTACTTC; CDR3aa: CASSDLGQAETQYF
v_gene: TRBV18; d_gene: TRBD1; j_gene: TRBJ2-7; abundance: few; CDR3nt: TGTGCCAGCTCACGGGCTCAAGGGACAGGGAACCACGAGCAGTACTTC; CDR3aa: CASSRAQGTGNHEQYF
v_gene: TRBV5-6; d_gene: NA; j_gene: TRBJ2-1; abundance: NA; CDR3nt: TGTGCCAGCAGCTCCTATCTAGCAGGAACAAACAATGAGCAGTTCTTC; CDR3aa: CASSSYLAGTNNEQFF
v_gene: TRBV29-1; d_gene: NA; j_gene: TRBJ2-1; abundance: NA; CDR3nt: TGCAGCGTTGATCGACTGGTCCAGAGCTCCTACAATGAGCAGTTCTTC; CDR3aa: CSVDRLVQSSYNEQFF
v_gene: TRBV28; d_gene: NA; j_gene: TRBJ2-2; abundance: NA; CDR3nt: TGTGCCAGCACCACCCCAGACTCGAACACCGGGGAGCTGTTTTTT; CDR3aa: CASTTPDSNTGELFF
v_gene: TRBV28; d_gene: NA; j_gene: TRBJ1-1; abundance: NA; CDR3nt: TGTGCCAGCAGTTTAGCCCTCGGTGAAGCTTTCTTT; CDR3aa: CASSLALGEAFF
v_gene: TRBV4-1; d_gene: NA; j_gene: TRBJ1-5; abundance: NA; CDR3nt: TGCGCCAGCAGTCGTTGGCGGGATCAGCCCCAGCATTTT; CDR3aa: CASSRWRDQPQHF
v_gene: TRBV13; d_gene: TRBD1; j_gene: TRBJ2-7; abundance: NA; CDR3nt: TGTGCCAGCAGCTCCGGGGACAGGGTCTACGAGCAGTACTTC; CDR3aa: CASSSGDRVYEQYF
v_gene: TRBV27; d_gene: TRBD1; j_gene: TRBJ1-2; abundance: NA; CDR3nt: TGTGCCAGCAGTTCCGGACAGGGTAAATTATCTTCCTATGGCTACACCTTC; CDR3aa: CASSSGQGKLSSYGYTF
v_gene: TRBV19; d_gene: TRBD1; j_gene: TRBJ1-2; abundance: NA; CDR3nt: TGTGCCAGTAGTACGACAGGGGTTGGCGGCTACACCTTC; CDR3aa: CASSTTGVGGYTF
v_gene: TRBV9; d_gene: NA; j_gene: TRBJ2-2; abundance: NA; CDR3nt: TGTGCCAGCAGCGCAAATCCCTCCAGGGTCACCGGGGAGCTGTTTTTT; CDR3aa: CASSANPSRVTGELFF
v_gene: TRBV6-5; d_gene: NA; j_gene: TRBJ2-7; abundance: few; CDR3nt: TGTGCCAGCAGTTTAGAAGGGGCGAGCTCCTACGAGCAGTACTTC; CDR3aa: CASSLEGASSYEQYF
v_gene: TRBV27; d_gene: TRBD2; j_gene: TRBJ2-7; abundance: few; CDR3nt: TGTGCCAGCAGTTTATCGCGAGCGACTAGCGGACCTGGGGGGGCCTACGAGCAGTACTTC; CDR3aa: CASSLSRATSGPGGAYEQYF
v_gene: TRBV6-6; d_gene: NA; j_gene: TRBJ2-2; abundance: NA; CDR3nt: TGTGCCAGCTCGGGGTTGGCCGGGGAGCTGTTTTTT; CDR3aa: CASSGLAGELFF
v_gene: TRBV5-1; d_gene: TRBD2; j_gene: TRBJ2-1; abundance: once; CDR3nt: TGCGCCAGCCGCACTAGCGGGACCGCGAATGAGCAGTTCTTC; CDR3aa: CASRTSGTANEQFF
v_gene: TRBV7-2; d_gene: TRBD1; j_gene: TRBJ2-5; abundance: NA; CDR3nt: TGTGCCAGCAGCGGCGCTACAGGGGGGATCTGGGAGACCCAGTACTTC; CDR3aa: CASSGATGGIWETQYF
v_gene: TRBV5-1; d_gene: TRBD1; j_gene: TRBJ1-1; abundance: NA; CDR3nt: TGCGCCAGCAGCTTGGCCACAGGGGTAGGTGACACTGAAGCTTTCTTT; CDR3aa: CASSLATGVGDTEAFF
v_gene: TRBV5-1; d_gene: TRBD1; j_gene: TRBJ2-3; abundance: NA; CDR3nt: TGCGCCAGCAGCTTAGTCAGACCCGGGACAGGGGTGAGCGCAGATACGCAGTATTTT; CDR3aa: CASSLVRPGTGVSADTQYF
v_gene: TRBV9; d_gene: TRBD1; j_gene: TRBJ1-5; abundance: NA; CDR3nt: TGTGCCAGCAGCCCAGCAGGGGGGCAGCCCCAGCATTTT; CDR3aa: CASSPAGGQPQHF
v_gene: TRBV7-8; d_gene: TRBD1; j_gene: TRBJ1-3; abundance: once; CDR3nt: TGTGCCAGCAGCTCGCGGGACAGGACTGGAAACACCATATATTTT; CDR3aa: CASSSRDRTGNTIYF
v_gene: TRBV30; d_gene: TRBD1; j_gene: TRBJ1-6; abundance: NA; CDR3nt: TGTGCCTGGAAGGGACAGGGTCTTTCACCCCTCCACTTT; CDR3aa: CAWKGQGLSPLHF
v_gene: TRBV1; d_gene: NA; j_gene: TRBJ2-4; abundance: NA; CDR3nt: TGCACCAGCAGTCGACTAGCGGGAGGGCATCCAAACATTCAGTACTTC; CDR3aa: CTSSRLAGGHPNIQYF
v_gene: TRBV4-3; d_gene: TRBD2; j_gene: TRBJ2-7; abundance: medium-sized; CDR3nt: TGCGCCAGCAGCCACCTTGGGACTAGTGAGTACGAGCAGTACTTC; CDR3aa: CASSHLGTSEYEQYF
v_gene: TRBV5-1; d_gene: NA; j_gene: TRBJ1-5; abundance: NA; CDR3nt: TGCGCCAGCAGCTCAGGGTACGATCAGCCCCAGCATTTT; CDR3aa: CASSSGYDQPQHF
v_gene: TRBV7-9; d_gene: NA; j_gene: TRBJ2-5; abundance: NA; CDR3nt: TGTGCCAGCAGCCGACAGGAACAAGAGACCCAGTACTTC; CDR3aa: CASSRQEQETQYF
v_gene: TRBV6-4; d_gene: TRBD1; j_gene: TRBJ1-5; abundance: few; CDR3nt: TGTGCCAGCAGTTACCCGACAGGGGGGAATCAGCCCCAGCATTTT; CDR3aa: CASSYPTGGNQPQHF
v_gene: TRBV7-3; d_gene: NA; j_gene: TRBJ1-2; abundance: NA; CDR3nt: TGTGCCAGCAGCTCCGCCGGGGGTAGGGGCTACACCTTC; CDR3aa: CASSSAGGRGYTF